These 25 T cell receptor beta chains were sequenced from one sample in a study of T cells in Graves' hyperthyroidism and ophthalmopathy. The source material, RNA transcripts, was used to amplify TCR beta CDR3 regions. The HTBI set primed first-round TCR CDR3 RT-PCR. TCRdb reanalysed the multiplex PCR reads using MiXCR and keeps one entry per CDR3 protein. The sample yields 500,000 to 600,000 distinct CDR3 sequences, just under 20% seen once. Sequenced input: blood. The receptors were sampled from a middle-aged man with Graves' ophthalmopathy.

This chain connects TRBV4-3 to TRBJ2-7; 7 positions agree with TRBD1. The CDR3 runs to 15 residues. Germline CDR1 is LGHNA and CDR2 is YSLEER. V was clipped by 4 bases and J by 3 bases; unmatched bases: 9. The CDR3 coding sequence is TGCGCCAGCAGCCGATCCGGGACAGCCGACTACGAGCAGTACTTC. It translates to CASSRSGTADYEQYF.

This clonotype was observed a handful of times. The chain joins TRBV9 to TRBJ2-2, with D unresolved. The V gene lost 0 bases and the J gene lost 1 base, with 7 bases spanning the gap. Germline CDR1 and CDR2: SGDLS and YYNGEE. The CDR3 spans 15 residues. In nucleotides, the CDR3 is TGTGCCAGCAGCGTAGTAGGGCTGAACACCGGGGAGCTGTTTTTT. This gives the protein CASSVVGLNTGELFF. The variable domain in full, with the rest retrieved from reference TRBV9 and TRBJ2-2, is DSGVTQTPKHLITATGQRVTLRCSPRSGDLSVYWYQQSLDQGLQFLIQYYNGEERAKGNILERFSAQQFPDLHSELNLSSLELGDSALYFCASSVVGLNTGELFFGEGSRLTVL.

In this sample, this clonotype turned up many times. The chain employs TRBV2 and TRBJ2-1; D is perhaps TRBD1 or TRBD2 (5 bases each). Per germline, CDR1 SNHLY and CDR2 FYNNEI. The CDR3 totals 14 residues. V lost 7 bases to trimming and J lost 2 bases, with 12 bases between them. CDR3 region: CASTRDATYNEQFF. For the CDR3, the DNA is TGTGCCAGCACTCGGGACGCAACCTACAATGAGCAGTTCTTC.

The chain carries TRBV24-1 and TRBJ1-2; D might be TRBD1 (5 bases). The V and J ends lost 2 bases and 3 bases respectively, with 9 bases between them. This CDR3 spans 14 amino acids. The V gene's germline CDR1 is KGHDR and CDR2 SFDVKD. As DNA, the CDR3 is TGTGCCACCAGTGATTCGGGCAGGGACTATGGCTACACCTTC. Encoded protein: CATSDSGRDYGYTF.

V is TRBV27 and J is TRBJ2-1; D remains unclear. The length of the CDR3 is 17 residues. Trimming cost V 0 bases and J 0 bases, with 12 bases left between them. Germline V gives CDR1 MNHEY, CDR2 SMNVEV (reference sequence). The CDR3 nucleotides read TGTGCCAGCAGTTTATCACGATGGACCGTCTCCTACAATGAGCAGTTCTTC. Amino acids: CASSLSRWTVSYNEQFF.

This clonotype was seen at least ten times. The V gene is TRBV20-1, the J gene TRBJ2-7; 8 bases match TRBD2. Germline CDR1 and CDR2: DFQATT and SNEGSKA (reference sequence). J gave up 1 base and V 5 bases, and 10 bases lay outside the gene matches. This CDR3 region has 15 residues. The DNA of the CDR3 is TGCAGTGCTCATCCCACGGGAGGGCCTTCCTACGAGCAGTACTTC. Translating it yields CSAHPTGGPSYEQYF.

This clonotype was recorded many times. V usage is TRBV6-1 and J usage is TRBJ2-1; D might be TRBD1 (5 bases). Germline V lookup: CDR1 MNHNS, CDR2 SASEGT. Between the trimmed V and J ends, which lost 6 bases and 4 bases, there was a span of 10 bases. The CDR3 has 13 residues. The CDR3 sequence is CASRPGRYNEQFF. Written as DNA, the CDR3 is TGTGCCAGCAGACCAGGGCGTTACAATGAGCAGTTCTTC.

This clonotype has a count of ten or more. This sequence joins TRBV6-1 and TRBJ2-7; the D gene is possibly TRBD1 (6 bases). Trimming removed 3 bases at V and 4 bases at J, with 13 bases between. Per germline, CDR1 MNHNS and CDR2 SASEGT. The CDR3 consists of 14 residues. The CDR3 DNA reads TGTGCCAGCAGTGAGGCACAGGGATCATACGAGCAGTACTTC. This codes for CASSEAQGSYEQYF.

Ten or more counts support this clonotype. CDR3 residues: CSARGQATYEQYF. DNA of the CDR3: TGCAGTGCTAGAGGACAGGCTACCTACGAGCAGTACTTC. V is TRBV20-1 and J is TRBJ2-7; D possibly corresponds to TRBD1 (6 bases). The germline CDR1 and CDR2 sequences are DFQATT and SNEGSKA (reference sequence). The CDR3 extends over 13 amino acids. The V gene lost 1 base and the J gene lost 2 bases, with 9 bases spanning the gap.

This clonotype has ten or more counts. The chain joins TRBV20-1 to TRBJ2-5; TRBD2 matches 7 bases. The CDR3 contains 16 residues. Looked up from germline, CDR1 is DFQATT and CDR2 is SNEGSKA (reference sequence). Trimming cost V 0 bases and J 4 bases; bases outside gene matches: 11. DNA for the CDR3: TGCAGTGCTAGAGATCGGGCGGGAGAAGGGAGAGAGACCCAGTACTTC. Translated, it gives CSARDRAGEGRETQYF.

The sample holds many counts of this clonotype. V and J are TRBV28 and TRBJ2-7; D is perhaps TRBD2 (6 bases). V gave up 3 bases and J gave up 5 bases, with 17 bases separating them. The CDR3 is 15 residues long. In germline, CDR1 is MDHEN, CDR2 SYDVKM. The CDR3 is CASSFGGNNQDEQYF. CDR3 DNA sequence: TGTGCCAGCAGTTTTGGAGGGAACAATCAGGACGAGCAGTACTTC.

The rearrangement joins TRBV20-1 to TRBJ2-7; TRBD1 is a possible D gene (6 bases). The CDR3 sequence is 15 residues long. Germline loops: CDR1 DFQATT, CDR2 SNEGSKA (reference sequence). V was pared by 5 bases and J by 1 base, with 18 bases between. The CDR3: CSALDRDTGSYEQYF. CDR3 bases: TGCAGTGCTTTGGATCGGGACACGGGTTCCTACGAGCAGTACTTC.

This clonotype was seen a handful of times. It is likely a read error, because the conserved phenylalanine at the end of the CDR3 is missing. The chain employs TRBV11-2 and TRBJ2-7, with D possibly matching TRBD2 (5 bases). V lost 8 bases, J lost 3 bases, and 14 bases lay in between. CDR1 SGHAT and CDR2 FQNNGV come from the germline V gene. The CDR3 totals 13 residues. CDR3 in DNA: TGTGCCAGCGGCCCCCGGCGGGTCTACGAGCAGTACCTC. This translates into CASGPRRVYEQYL.

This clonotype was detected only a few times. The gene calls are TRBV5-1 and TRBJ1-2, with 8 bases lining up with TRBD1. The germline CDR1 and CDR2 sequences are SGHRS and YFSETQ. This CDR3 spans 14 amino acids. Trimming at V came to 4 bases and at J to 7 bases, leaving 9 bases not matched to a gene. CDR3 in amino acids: CASSPPGTGGGYTF. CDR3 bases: TGCGCCAGCAGCCCACCCGGGACAGGTGGTGGCTACACCTTC.

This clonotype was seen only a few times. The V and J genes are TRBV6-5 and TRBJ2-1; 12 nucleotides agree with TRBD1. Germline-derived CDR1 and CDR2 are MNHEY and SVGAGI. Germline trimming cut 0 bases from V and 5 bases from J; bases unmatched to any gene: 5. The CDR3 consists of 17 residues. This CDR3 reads CASSYSPGQGANNEQFF. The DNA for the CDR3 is TGTGCCAGCAGTTACTCGCCGGGACAGGGGGCAAACAATGAGCAGTTCTTC.

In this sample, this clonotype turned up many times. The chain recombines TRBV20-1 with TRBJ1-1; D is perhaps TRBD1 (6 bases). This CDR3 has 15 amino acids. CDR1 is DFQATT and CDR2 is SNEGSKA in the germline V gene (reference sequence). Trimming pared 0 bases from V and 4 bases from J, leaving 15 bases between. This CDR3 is CSARERLRTATEAFF. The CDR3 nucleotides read TGCAGTGCTAGAGAACGGTTGAGGACAGCCACTGAAGCTTTCTTT.

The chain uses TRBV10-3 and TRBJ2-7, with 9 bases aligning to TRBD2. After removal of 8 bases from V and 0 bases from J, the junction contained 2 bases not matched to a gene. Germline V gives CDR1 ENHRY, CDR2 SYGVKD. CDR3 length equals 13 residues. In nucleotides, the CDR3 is TGTGCCATCCAGACTAGCGGCTCCTACGAGCAGTACTTC. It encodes CAIQTSGSYEQYF.

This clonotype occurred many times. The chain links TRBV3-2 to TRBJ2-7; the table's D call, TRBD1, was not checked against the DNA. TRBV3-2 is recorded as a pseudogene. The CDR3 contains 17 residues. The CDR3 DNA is TGTGCCAGCAGCCTTCAGATCAGGGACAGGGAATCCTACGAGCAGTACTTC. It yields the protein CASSLQIRDRESYEQYF.

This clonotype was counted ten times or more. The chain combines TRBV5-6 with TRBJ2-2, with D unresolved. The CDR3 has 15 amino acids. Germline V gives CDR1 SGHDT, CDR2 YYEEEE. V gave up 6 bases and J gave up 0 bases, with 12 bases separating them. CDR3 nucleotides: TGTGCCAGCACCCCCGGCATTTCGAACACCGGGGAGCTGTTTTTT. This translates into CASTPGISNTGELFF. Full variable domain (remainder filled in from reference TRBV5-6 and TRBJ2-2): DAGVTQSPTHLIKTRGQQVTLRCSPKSGHDTVSWYQQALGQGPQFIFQYYEEEERQRGNFPDRFSGHQFPNYSSELNVNALLLGDSALYLCASTPGISNTGELFFGEGSRLTVL.

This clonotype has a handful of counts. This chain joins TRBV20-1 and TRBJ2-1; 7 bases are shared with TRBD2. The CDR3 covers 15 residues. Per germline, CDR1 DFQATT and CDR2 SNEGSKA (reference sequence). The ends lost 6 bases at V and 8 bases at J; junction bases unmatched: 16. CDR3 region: CSASQRDRGRDEQFF. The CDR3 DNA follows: TGCAGTGCCTCACAGCGGGACCGGGGTAGGGATGAGCAGTTCTTC.

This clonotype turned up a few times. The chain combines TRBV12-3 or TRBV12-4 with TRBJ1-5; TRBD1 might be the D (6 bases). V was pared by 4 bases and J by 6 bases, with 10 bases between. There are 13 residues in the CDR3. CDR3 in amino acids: CASSSTGFQPQHF. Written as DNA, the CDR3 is TGTGCCAGCAGTTCGACAGGATTTCAGCCCCAGCATTTT.

For the CDR3, the DNA is TGTGCCAGCACCCCCGGACTAGCGGGGGCCTACGAGCAGTACTTC. It encodes CASTPGLAGAYEQYF. The chain couples TRBV6-2 or TRBV6-3 to TRBJ2-7; TRBD2 matches 13 bases. CDR3 size: 15 residues. The junction had 5 bases not matched to a gene; V was cut back by 7 bases and J by 2 bases. Germline CDR1 is MNHEY and CDR2 is SVGEGT.

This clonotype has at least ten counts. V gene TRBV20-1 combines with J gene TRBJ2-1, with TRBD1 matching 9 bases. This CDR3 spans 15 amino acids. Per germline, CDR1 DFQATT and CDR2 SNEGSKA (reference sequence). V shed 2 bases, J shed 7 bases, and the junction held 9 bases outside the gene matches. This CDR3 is CSARRASTGGNEQFF. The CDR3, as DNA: TGCAGTGCTAGAAGGGCATCGACAGGGGGTAATGAGCAGTTCTTC.

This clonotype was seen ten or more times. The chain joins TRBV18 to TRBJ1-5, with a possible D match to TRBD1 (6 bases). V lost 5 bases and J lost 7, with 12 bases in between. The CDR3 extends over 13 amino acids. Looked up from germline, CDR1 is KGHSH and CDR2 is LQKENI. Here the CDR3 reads CASSKDRFQPQHF. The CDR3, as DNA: TGTGCCAGCTCAAAAGACAGGTTCCAGCCCCAGCATTTT. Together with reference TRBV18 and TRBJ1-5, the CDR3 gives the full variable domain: NAGVMQNPRHLVRRRGQEARLRCSPMKGHSHVYWYRQLPEEGLKFMVYLQKENIIDESGMPKERFSAEFPKEGPSILRIQQVVRGDSAAYFCASSKDRFQPQHFGDGTRLSIL.

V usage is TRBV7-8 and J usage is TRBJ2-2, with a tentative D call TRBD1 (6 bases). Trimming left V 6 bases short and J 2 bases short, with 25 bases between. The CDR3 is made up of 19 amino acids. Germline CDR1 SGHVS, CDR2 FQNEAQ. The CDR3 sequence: CASSSNLGRRGRNTGELFF. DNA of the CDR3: TGTGCCAGCAGTTCTAATCTGGGTCGAAGGGGGAGAAACACCGGGGAGCTGTTTTTT.